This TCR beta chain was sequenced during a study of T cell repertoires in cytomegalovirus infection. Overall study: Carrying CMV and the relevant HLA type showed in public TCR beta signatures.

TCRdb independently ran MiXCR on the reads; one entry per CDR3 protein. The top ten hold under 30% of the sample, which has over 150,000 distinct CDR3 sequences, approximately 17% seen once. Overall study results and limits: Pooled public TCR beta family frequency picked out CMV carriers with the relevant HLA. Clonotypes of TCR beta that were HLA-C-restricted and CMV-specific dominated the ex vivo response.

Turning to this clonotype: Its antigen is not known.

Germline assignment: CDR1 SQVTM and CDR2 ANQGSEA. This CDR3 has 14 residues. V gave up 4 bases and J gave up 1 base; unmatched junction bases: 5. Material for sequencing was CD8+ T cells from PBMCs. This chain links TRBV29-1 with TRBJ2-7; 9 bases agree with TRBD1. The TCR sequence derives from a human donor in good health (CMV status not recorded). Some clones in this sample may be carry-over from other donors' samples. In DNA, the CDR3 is TGCAGCGTTGTTGGGACAGGGAATTCCTACGAGCAGTACTTC. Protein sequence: CSVVGTGNSYEQYF.